These 30 T cell receptor beta chains were all obtained from the same sample, sequenced in a study of blood T cell repertoires in COVID-19. TCRdb's table, derived via immunoSEQ multiplex PCR, lists solely in-frame clones and lacks some. The sample includes about 190,000 clones, around 86% of them seen just once. The sample comprised peripheral blood. These receptors were obtained from a man aged 35 to 55 with acute or convalescent COVID-19.

The chain carries TRBV24-1 and TRBJ2-2; the match to TRBD1 covers 8 bases. Germline values: CDR1 KGHDR, CDR2 SFDVKD. The ends lost 5 bases at V and 0 bases at J; junction bases unmatched: 7. The CDR3 is 17 amino acids. DNA for the CDR3: TGTGCCACCAGTGCCCCCCAGGGGGCCCCGAACACCGGGGAGCTGTTTTTT. It encodes CATSAPQGAPNTGELFF.

The chain employs TRBV11-3 and TRBJ1-1; D unresolved. This CDR3 spans 12 amino acids. CDR1 and CDR2 from the germline V gene are SGHNT and YENEEA. V lost 2 bases and J lost 11, with 12 bases in between. This chain's CDR3 is CASSLNLEAAFF. CDR3 nucleotides: TGTGCCAGCAGCTTAAACCTCGAGGCGGCTTTCTTT.

This clone was counted a single time. CDR3 residues: CASSGPGQGYSPLHF. The CDR3 nucleotides are TGTGCCAGCAGCGGACCGGGACAGGGTTATTCACCCCTCCACTTT. The rearrangement joins TRBV5-6 to TRBJ1-6, with TRBD1 identical over 9 bases. Germline V lookup: CDR1 SGHDT, CDR2 YYEEEE. V gave up 4 bases and J gave up 8 bases; unmatched junction bases: 7. The CDR3 is made up of 15 amino acids.

This clone was observed a few times. The chain uses TRBV11-2 and TRBJ1-1; 7 bases map to TRBD1. The CDR3 has 13 residues. Germline loops: CDR1 SGHAT, CDR2 FQNNGV. The ends lost 5 bases at V and 4 bases at J; junction bases unmatched: 4. Here the CDR3 DNA reads TGTGCCAGCAGCACCGGGACAGCCACTGAAGCTTTCTTT. Translating it yields CASSTGTATEAFF.

The V gene is TRBV27, the J gene TRBJ2-7; 8 positions agree with TRBD1. Trimming at V came to 6 bases and at J to 7 bases, leaving 11 bases not matched to a gene. The CDR3 length is 14 residues. Per the germline V gene, CDR1 is MNHEY and CDR2 is SMNVEV (reference sequence). Here the CDR3 DNA reads TGTGCCAGCAGCCGGGGACAGGCCTTCGGGGAGCAGTACTTC. Amino acid sequence: CASSRGQAFGEQYF.

The table lists this clone with a few counts. The chain joins TRBV5-4 to TRBJ2-2, with TRBD1 matching 7 bases. V was pared by 4 bases and J by 6 bases, with 3 bases of the junction left unmatched. Germline assignment: CDR1 SGHNT and CDR2 YYREEE (reference sequence). This CDR3 is built from 13 residues. In DNA, the CDR3 is TGTGCCAGCAGCCTGACAGGGCCCGGGGAGCTGTTTTTT. This translates into CASSLTGPGELFF.

The chain has TRBV6-5 and TRBJ1-2; 9 nucleotides align to TRBD1. The CDR3 totals 13 residues. Trimming took 6 bases from V and 6 from J; bases not matched to a gene: 5. CDR1 and CDR2 from the germline V gene are MNHEY and SVGAGI. The CDR3 DNA is TGTGCCAGCAGCCGACAGGGGGTAGATGGCTACACCTTC. Residues: CASSRQGVDGYTF.

This chain joins TRBV4-3 and TRBJ2-3, with TRBD1 matching over 8 bases. The V gene's germline CDR1 is LGHNA and CDR2 YSLEER. This CDR3 region has 17 residues. The V gene end was trimmed by 1 base and the J gene end by 0 bases; junction bases not matched to a gene: 6. The CDR3 spells CASSQAYRTGSTDTQYF. In nucleotides, the CDR3 is TGCGCCAGCAGCCAAGCCTATAGGACAGGGAGCACAGATACGCAGTATTTT.

This chain uses TRBV7-2 with TRBJ2-7, with 9 bases identical to TRBD1. Germline V gene sequence: CDR1 SGHTA, CDR2 FQGNSA. The CDR3 is made up of 14 amino acids. V lost 5 bases and J lost 2; bases outside the gene matches: 4. CDR3: CASSPGQGAYEQYF. CDR3 bases: TGTGCCAGCAGCCCGGGACAGGGAGCCTACGAGCAGTACTTC.

This clone has more than one count but fewer than ten. The rearrangement links TRBV30 to TRBJ2-2; TRBD1 is a possible D gene (7 bases). With 8 bases removed from V and 5 bases from J, the gap between germline ends came to 18 bases. The CDR3 extends over 14 amino acids. Germline V gives CDR1 GTSNPN, CDR2 SVGIG (reference sequence). DNA of the CDR3: TGTGCCGTACCGGAGACAGGGAGGACCGGGGAGCTGTTTTTT. Residues: CAVPETGRTGELFF.

The chain links TRBV6-5 to TRBJ1-1, with a weak D call TRBD1 (5 bases). Germline V gene lookup returns CDR1 MNHEY and CDR2 SVGAGI. Deletions cut 3 bases from V and 2 bases from J, with 10 bases between. The CDR3 is 14 amino acids. This CDR3 is CASSYRGQNTEAFF. The CDR3 region has the DNA TGTGCCAGCAGTTATAGGGGCCAAAACACTGAAGCTTTCTTT.

This clone was observed a few times. V gene TRBV5-4 combines with J gene TRBJ1-1; possible D gene TRBD1, 5 bases. Per germline, CDR1 SGHNT and CDR2 YYREEE (reference sequence). The CDR3 has 15 residues. Deletions cut 2 bases from V and 0 bases from J, with 11 bases between. In DNA, the CDR3 is TGTGCCAGCAGCTTAAACCAGGGAATGAACACTGAAGCTTTCTTT. Protein product: CASSLNQGMNTEAFF.

This clone was seen more than once but under ten times. The chain has TRBV5-1 and TRBJ2-3; D possibly corresponds to TRBD2 (6 bases). Trimming left V 0 bases short and J 1 base short, with 12 bases between. CDR1 and CDR2 from the germline V gene are SGHRS and YFSETQ. CDR3 length: 16 residues. The CDR3 spells CASSLGGGDGTDTQYF. DNA for the CDR3: TGCGCCAGCAGCTTGGGAGGCGGGGATGGCACAGATACGCAGTATTTT. Based on the CDR3 plus reference TRBV5-1 and TRBJ2-3, the full variable domain is KAGVTQTPRYLIKTRGQQVTLSCSPISGHRSVSWYQQTPGQGLQFLFEYFSETQRNKGNFPGRFSGRQFSNSRSEMNVSTLELGDSALYLCASSLGGGDGTDTQYFGPGTRLTVL.

The gene calls are TRBV19 and TRBJ2-7, with 11 bases lining up with TRBD2. Trimming removed 6 bases from V and 4 bases from J; junction bases left unmatched: 8. The CDR3 has 15 amino acids. CDR1 is LNHDA, CDR2 SQIVND, per germline (reference sequence). The CDR3: CASRRLAGREYEQYF. CDR3 nucleotides: TGTGCCAGTAGGCGACTAGCGGGGCGAGAGTACGAGCAGTACTTC.

The V and J genes are TRBV10-3 and TRBJ2-1; a weak D match, TRBD2 (6 bases). The germline V gene encodes CDR1 ENHRY and CDR2 SYGVKD. This CDR3 is 12 amino acids long. Trimming took off 4 bases at V and 10 bases at J, with 11 bases between the two ends. This CDR3 reads CAISGTTLEQFF. The CDR3 region has the DNA TGTGCCATCAGTGGGACTACCCTCGAGCAGTTCTTC.

This rearrangement joins TRBV3-1 (or the pseudogene TRBV3-2) to TRBJ2-3, with D perhaps TRBD1 (5 bases). This CDR3 is 16 amino acids long. Trimming pared 0 bases from V and 5 bases from J, leaving 15 bases between. The germline gives CDR1 LGHDT, CDR2 YNNKEL (reference sequence). The CDR3 DNA is TGTGCCAGCAGCCAAGATGTGGGGCGCAGAGGAGATACGCAGTATTTT. The encoded protein is CASSQDVGRRGDTQYF.

This clone came up once. This chain joins TRBV6-5 and TRBJ1-2; maybe TRBD1 (5 bases). The germline CDR1 and CDR2 sequences are MNHEY and SVGAGI. The germline V and J ends were trimmed by 5 bases and 4 bases, with 8 bases remaining between them. This CDR3 contains 12 residues. The CDR3 is CASSRGFYGYTF. CDR3 nucleotides: TGTGCCAGCAGTCGGGGGTTCTATGGCTACACCTTC.

The chain carries TRBV9 and TRBJ2-3; 13 bases align to TRBD2. The germline V gene has CDR1 SGDLS and CDR2 YYNGEE. Trimming cost V 6 bases and J 3 bases; bases outside gene matches: 4. This CDR3 comprises 15 residues. The CDR3 DNA is TGTGCCAGCACCCGGACTAGCGGGGGAACAGATACGCAGTATTTT. Translated: CASTRTSGGTDTQYF.

The rearrangement links TRBV25-1 to TRBJ1-2; D not certain. Trimming pared 6 bases from V and 4 bases from J, leaving 6 bases between. CDR3 length equals 11 residues. Looked up from germline, CDR1 is MGHDK and CDR2 is SYGVNS. CDR3 bases: TGTGCCAGCAGGGCAGTCTATGGCTACACCTTC. Translation gives CASRAVYGYTF.

This chain links TRBV3-1 (or the pseudogene TRBV3-2) with TRBJ2-3; the match to TRBD1 covers 9 bases. The CDR3 totals 17 residues. Trimming at V came to 4 bases and at J to 0 bases, leaving 8 bases not matched to a gene. Germline values: CDR1 LGHDT, CDR2 YNNKEL (reference sequence). As DNA, the CDR3 is TGTGCCAGCAGCCGGACAGGGACAGGGATAAGCACAGATACGCAGTATTTT. It codes for CASSRTGTGISTDTQYF.

The CDR3, as DNA: TGTGCCAGCACCGATACCCTTAGTGGCGAGCAGTACTTC. As protein: CASTDTLSGEQYF. The J gene is TRBJ2-7, the V gene TRBV12-3 or TRBV12-4; D gene uncertain. The CDR3 covers 13 residues. Trimming cost V 7 bases and J 6 bases, with 16 bases left between them.

The V call is TRBV7-8, the J call TRBJ1-1; 7 nucleotides align to TRBD1. The germline CDR1 and CDR2 sequences are SGHVS and FQNEAQ. V lost 0 bases, J lost 3 bases, and 4 bases stayed unmatched. The CDR3 loop spans 15 amino acids. The CDR3 sequence: CASSLATGLYTEAFF. CDR3 nucleotide sequence: TGTGCCAGCAGCTTAGCGACAGGGCTGTACACTGAAGCTTTCTTT.

This rearrangement joins TRBV7-3 to TRBJ2-2; D unclear. CDR1 and CDR2 (germline): SGHTA, FQGTGA. With 5 bases removed from V and 5 bases from J, the gap between germline ends came to 15 bases. The CDR3 totals 15 residues. CDR3: CASSPRSTATGELFF. DNA for the CDR3: TGTGCCAGCAGCCCCAGGTCCACTGCGACCGGGGAGCTGTTTTTT.

This clone has only one observation. The V and J genes are TRBV5-1 and TRBJ2-7; 11 positions match TRBD1. After removal of 3 bases from V and 4 bases from J, the junction contained 6 bases not matched to a gene. This CDR3 is 15 amino acids long. CDR1 and CDR2 from the germline V gene are SGHRS and YFSETQ. For the CDR3, the DNA is TGCGCCAGCAGCTGGACAGGGGGCGATTTATACGAGCAGTACTTC. Its protein product is CASSWTGGDLYEQYF.

The chain combines TRBV6-1 with TRBJ1-4; D is unclear. Germline loops: CDR1 MNHNS, CDR2 SASEGT. Trimming left V 2 bases short and J 0 bases short, with 7 bases between. There are 15 residues in the CDR3. CDR3 bases: TGTGCCAGCAGTGAACAGGCTGCAACTAATGAAAAACTGTTTTTT. Its translation: CASSEQAATNEKLFF.

The CDR3 sequence is CASSQGSGGAWETQYF. The CDR3 DNA sequence: TGCGCCAGCAGCCAAGGCTCGGGGGGCGCGTGGGAGACCCAGTACTTC. V gene TRBV4-3 combines with J gene TRBJ2-5; D is perhaps TRBD2 (7 bases). Trimming removed 1 base from V and 5 bases from J, with 17 bases in between. The germline V gene has CDR1 LGHNA and CDR2 YSLEER. The CDR3 is made up of 16 amino acids.

This clone occurred once. The chain carries TRBV18 and TRBJ2-1; TRBD1 is a possible D gene (6 bases). There are 14 residues in the CDR3. Trimming took 0 bases from V and 6 from J, leaving 9 bases between them. Germline V CDR1 and CDR2: KGHSH, LQKENI. Here the CDR3 reads CASSPPVGGNEQFF. CDR3 nucleotide sequence: TGTGCCAGCTCACCACCGGTAGGGGGCAATGAGCAGTTCTTC.

The chain employs TRBV5-5 and TRBJ1-6; no definite D call. V was pared by 3 bases and J by 11 bases, with 9 bases between. Germline V gene data show CDR1 as SGHKS and CDR2 as YYEKEE (reference sequence). The CDR3 spans 12 residues. The CDR3 coding sequence is TGTGCCAGCAGCTACCCTGAGGCACCCCTCCACTTT. This translates into CASSYPEAPLHF.

The V and J genes are TRBV27 and TRBJ2-7, with TRBD1 matching over 9 bases. The CDR3 consists of 15 residues. CDR1 is MNHEY, CDR2 SMNVEV, per germline (reference sequence). V lost 2 bases, J lost 3 bases, and 5 bases stayed unmatched. The CDR3 coding sequence is TGTGCCAGCAGTTTAGCCGGGACAGGGATCTACGAGCAGTACTTC. Residues: CASSLAGTGIYEQYF.

The chain joins TRBV2 to TRBJ1-2; D is possibly TRBD1 (5 bases). V gave up 8 bases and J gave up 6 bases, with 10 bases separating them. The length of the CDR3 is 11 residues. Germline V gene lookup returns CDR1 SNHLY and CDR2 FYNNEI. CDR3 in amino acids: CASGREDGYTF. In DNA, the CDR3 is TGTGCCAGCGGCAGGGAGGATGGCTACACCTTC.